Below, 32 T cell receptor beta chains from the same sample are listed, as sequenced in a study of cytomegalovirus exposure and HLA in healthy donors. The data were produced by immunoSEQ multiplex PCR, yet TCRdb's version contains in-frame clones alone and is incomplete. This table holds tens of thousands of clones, 85% to 95% found once. The specimen sequenced was PBMCs. All receptors come from a man aged 18 to 30 in good health and CMV-seronegative.

The CDR3 spells CASSLAEYTDTQYF. The CDR3 bases are TGTGCCAGCAGCTTAGCGGAGTACACAGATACGCAGTATTTT. The chain uses TRBV11-1 and TRBJ2-3; unclear D gene. V dropped 0 bases and J dropped 2 bases, with 6 bases sitting between them. In germline, CDR1 is SGHAT, CDR2 FQDESV (reference sequence). The CDR3 loop spans 14 amino acids.

This clone was seen a few times. The chain carries TRBV11-2 and TRBJ1-1; D remains ambiguous. Germline V CDR1 and CDR2: SGHAT, FQNNGV. V shed 6 bases and J shed 2 bases, with 4 bases lying between them. This CDR3 spans 11 amino acids. CDR3 nucleotide sequence: TGTGCCAGCAGTATTAACACTGAAGCTTTCTTT. Amino acid sequence: CASSINTEAFF.

This chain joins TRBV19 and TRBJ1-1, with D perhaps TRBD1 (6 bases). V dropped 3 bases and J dropped 5 bases, with 22 bases sitting between them. This CDR3 has 17 amino acids. In germline, CDR1 is LNHDA, CDR2 SQIVND (reference sequence). This CDR3 is CASSMGWVRGIETEAFF. CDR3 bases: TGTGCCAGTAGTATGGGGTGGGTCAGGGGAATTGAGACTGAAGCTTTCTTT. The whole variable domain, filled in from reference TRBV19 and TRBJ1-1, reads DGGITQSPKYLFRKEGQNVTLSCEQNLNHDAMYWYRQDPGQGLRLIYYSQIVNDFQKGDIAEGYSVSREKKESFPLTVTSAQKNPTAFYLCASSMGWVRGIETEAFFGQGTRLTVV.

Only one count was recorded for this clone. The V and J genes are TRBV4-3 and TRBJ2-7, with D possibly matching TRBD2 (5 bases). From germline, CDR1 is LGHNA and CDR2 YSLEER. V was pared by 1 base and J by 3 bases, with 13 bases between. The CDR3 contains 15 residues. The CDR3 sequence is CASSQGTGSLYEQYF. CDR3 DNA sequence: TGCGCCAGCAGCCAAGGTACGGGGTCCCTCTACGAGCAGTACTTC.

The chain is built from TRBV5-4 and TRBJ2-1; 7 nucleotides align to TRBD2. The trim removed 0 bases at V and 6 bases at J, leaving 12 bases unmatched. The CDR3 sequence is 17 residues long. Per the germline V gene, CDR1 is SGHNT and CDR2 is YYREEE (reference sequence). The CDR3 spells CASSLAGGSLQSNEQFF. In DNA, the CDR3 is TGTGCCAGCAGCTTGGCGGGAGGTTCCCTGCAGAGCAATGAGCAGTTCTTC.

The gene calls are TRBV27 and TRBJ2-1; TRBD2 matches 9 bases. V dropped 7 bases and J dropped 0; count of bases not matched to a gene: 4. Germline V CDR1 and CDR2: MNHEY, SMNVEV (reference sequence). The CDR3 length is 15 residues. The CDR3 sequence is CASNLAGSSYNEQFF. The DNA of the CDR3 is TGTGCCAGCAATCTAGCGGGAAGCTCCTACAATGAGCAGTTCTTC.

The genes are TRBV5-8 and TRBJ2-7; no definite D call. The V and J ends lost 5 bases and 6 bases respectively, with 9 bases between them. From germline, CDR1 is SGHTS and CDR2 YDEGEE. CDR3 length: 11 amino acids. CDR3 bases: TGTGCCAGCAGTTTCCGGTCCGAGCAGTACTTC. Encoded protein: CASSFRSEQYF.

In this sample, this clone turned up a few times. The V and J genes are TRBV30 and TRBJ1-4, with D tentatively TRBD1 (5 bases). Germline V gene lookup returns CDR1 GTSNPN and CDR2 SVGIG (reference sequence). Trimming pared 2 bases from V and 4 bases from J, leaving 8 bases between. CDR3 size: 13 residues. The DNA for the CDR3 is TGTGCCTGGAGTCGGGGGGTTAATGAAAAACTGTTTTTT. Its translation is CAWSRGVNEKLFF.

This sequence joins TRBV30 and TRBJ2-1; maybe TRBD1 (6 bases). Germline V lookup: CDR1 GTSNPN, CDR2 SVGIG (reference sequence). V was trimmed by 0 bases and J by 12 bases, leaving 15 bases between them. The CDR3 sequence is 13 residues long. The CDR3 nucleotides are TGTGCCTGGAGTGTACAGGGAGCTGGGGGGCAGTTCTTC. Translated: CAWSVQGAGGQFF.

On this clone: A read error may produce the germline difference seen at one junction end. The chain is built from TRBV11-2 and TRBJ2-1; 7 bases line up with TRBD1. The CDR3 sequence is 14 residues long. Germline CDR1 SGHAT, CDR2 FQNNGV. CDR3 amino acids: CASSLDRVGNEQFF. CDR3 DNA: TGTGCCAGCAGCCTAGACAGGGTAGGGAATGAGCAGTTCTTC.

The genes are TRBV7-2 and TRBJ2-1; 7 positions match TRBD2. The CDR3 loop spans 17 amino acids. V lost 1 base, J lost 6 bases, and 12 bases stayed unmatched. Per germline, CDR1 SGHTA and CDR2 FQGNSA. The CDR3 loop reads CASSLVAGEGRGNEQFF. The CDR3 coding sequence is TGTGCCAGCAGCTTAGTGGCGGGAGAGGGTAGGGGCAATGAGCAGTTCTTC.

This chain links TRBV18 with TRBJ2-7, with 8 nucleotides matching TRBD2. CDR3 size: 16 residues. Germline V gives CDR1 KGHSH, CDR2 LQKENI. J lost 4 bases, V lost 6 bases, and 14 bases had no gene match. As DNA, the CDR3 is TGTGCCAGCTCCTCGACTCGGGAGGGGCTCGGGTACGAGCAGTACTTC. Amino acids: CASSSTREGLGYEQYF.

The CDR3 DNA sequence: TGTGCCAGCAGCTTGATAACCGGGGAGCTGTTTTTT. Translating gives CASSLITGELFF. The V gene is TRBV5-6, the J gene TRBJ2-2; no clear D gene. V gave up 1 base and J gave up 5 bases, with 3 bases separating them. The CDR3 runs to 12 residues. The V gene's germline CDR1 is SGHDT and CDR2 YYEEEE.

The genes are TRBV9 and TRBJ1-1; D is perhaps TRBD1 (6 bases). The CDR3 covers 15 residues. The germline V and J ends were trimmed by 3 bases and 5 bases, with 17 bases remaining between them. Germline V CDR1 and CDR2: SGDLS, YYNGEE. CDR3 loop: CASSGRPDSSTEAFF. CDR3 coding DNA: TGTGCCAGCAGCGGACGACCGGACAGCTCGACTGAAGCTTTCTTT.

The chain has TRBV7-8 and TRBJ2-3, with TRBD2 as a possible D gene (6 bases). Trimming cost V 5 bases and J 2 bases, with 14 bases left between them. CDR3 length: 15 amino acids. Per the germline V gene, CDR1 is SGHVS and CDR2 is FQNEAQ. The CDR3 is CASSLGTFHTDTQYF. The CDR3 nucleotides read TGTGCCAGCAGCCTCGGGACTTTCCACACAGATACGCAGTATTTT. The variable domain in full, completed from reference TRBV7-8 and TRBJ2-3, reads GAGVSQSPRYKVAKRGQDVALRCDPISGHVSLFWYQQALGQGPEFLTYFQNEAQLDKSGLPSDRFFAERPEGSVSTLKIQRTQQEDSAVYLCASSLGTFHTDTQYFGPGTRLTVL.

This chain connects TRBV27 to TRBJ2-1, with TRBD1 matching 7 bases. Losses at the gene ends were 6 bases for V and 3 bases for J; bases not matched to a gene: 14. Germline V lookup: CDR1 MNHEY, CDR2 SMNVEV (reference sequence). This CDR3 spans 17 amino acids. CDR3 in DNA: TGTGCCAGCAGACCCCCCGACAGGGCGAGTGTCTACAATGAGCAGTTCTTC. Residues: CASRPPDRASVYNEQFF.

V gene TRBV29-1 combines with J gene TRBJ1-1; 8 bases are shared with TRBD1. Germline trimming cut 7 bases from V and 6 bases from J; bases unmatched to any gene: 7. CDR3 length: 12 amino acids. Germline CDR1 is SQVTM and CDR2 is ANQGSEA. CDR3 DNA: TGCAGCGCTAGACAGGGACAGGCTGAAGCTTTCTTT. Encoded protein: CSARQGQAEAFF.

The chain links TRBV11-3 to TRBJ2-7; 10 bases fit TRBD1. Losses at the gene ends were 5 bases for V and 6 bases for J; bases not matched to a gene: 16. The CDR3 length is 17 residues. Germline V gives CDR1 SGHNT, CDR2 YENEEA. The DNA for the CDR3 is TGTGCCAGCAGCCCATTCGCTGGGACAGGGGTAGTAGGCGAGCAGTACTTC. This codes for CASSPFAGTGVVGEQYF.

CDR3 bases: TGTGCCAGCAGTCGGGACATACGCTTCACTGAAGCTTTCTTT. It yields the protein CASSRDIRFTEAFF. The V call is TRBV6-5, the J call TRBJ1-1, with D maybe TRBD1 (6 bases). Germline V CDR1 and CDR2: MNHEY, SVGAGI. Deletions cut 5 bases from V and 4 bases from J, with 14 bases between. CDR3 length: 14 amino acids.

This clone was seen only once. In DNA, the CDR3 is TGTGCCAGCAGTGATGTAGCGGGGGGGTTTTACAATGAGCAGTTCTTC. Translated, it gives CASSDVAGGFYNEQFF. The gene calls are TRBV6-1 and TRBJ2-1, with TRBD2 matching over 11 bases. This CDR3 has 16 amino acids. V lost 3 bases, J lost 4 bases, and 5 bases stayed unmatched. The germline V gene has CDR1 MNHNS and CDR2 SASEGT.

The chain recombines TRBV10-1 with TRBJ1-1; D not resolved. The CDR3 spans 14 residues. The V end was cut by 4 bases, the J end by 5 bases, with 14 bases between. Germline V lookup: CDR1 WNHNN, CDR2 SYGVQD (reference sequence). In DNA form, the CDR3 reads TGCGCCAGCAGTGGCGGACGGGAGAGGACTGAAGCTTTCTTT. The encoded protein is CASSGGRERTEAFF.

To note about this clone: At one of its ends the junction is not consistent with the germline gene, which may arise from a read error. The chain couples TRBV10-3 to TRBJ2-1; maybe TRBD1 (6 bases). The CDR3 contains 15 residues. The germline CDR1 and CDR2 sequences are ENHRY and SYGVKD. DNA for the CDR3: TGTGCCATCAGGGGGGACAAGCCGTCCTCCAATGAGCAGTTCTTC. Its translation is CAIRGDKPSSNEQFF.

J is TRBJ2-7 and V is TRBV7-2, with 7 nucleotides matching TRBD2. This CDR3 has 14 amino acids. The trim removed 5 bases at V and 5 bases at J, leaving 9 bases unmatched. Germline CDR1 is SGHTA and CDR2 is FQGNSA. The CDR3 is CASSPQRGRDEQYF. The CDR3 nucleotides read TGTGCCAGCAGCCCTCAGCGGGGCCGCGACGAGCAGTACTTC.

This clone was seen once. The chain is built from TRBV30 and TRBJ1-1; unclear D gene. The germline V and J ends were trimmed by 2 bases and 6 bases, with 10 bases remaining between them. The length of the CDR3 is 12 residues. Germline V gene data show CDR1 as GTSNPN and CDR2 as SVGIG (reference sequence). As DNA, the CDR3 is TGTGCCTGGAGTCCCCCTAGGTCTGAAGCTTTCTTT. Translating gives CAWSPPRSEAFF.

The V gene is TRBV4-2, the J gene TRBJ2-3; TRBD2 agrees at 10 bases. Losses at the gene ends were 3 bases for V and 4 bases for J; bases not matched to a gene: 7. The germline V gene encodes CDR1 LGHNA and CDR2 YNFKEQ. CDR3 length equals 16 residues. CDR3 residues: CASSQYSGGAADTQYF. The CDR3 DNA reads as TGTGCCAGCAGCCAGTACAGCGGGGGGGCTGCAGATACGCAGTATTTT.

This clone came up once. The chain is built from TRBV20-1 and TRBJ1-1; D gene unclear. The CDR3 loop spans 10 amino acids. From germline, CDR1 is DFQATT and CDR2 SNEGSKA (reference sequence). V lost 6 bases to trimming and J lost 0 bases, with 2 bases between them. The CDR3 coding sequence is TGCAGTGCCGTGAACACTGAAGCTTTCTTT. It translates to CSAVNTEAFF.

The genes are TRBV7-9 and TRBJ2-1; perhaps TRBD2 as D (5 bases). Germline lookup yields CDR1 SEHNR and CDR2 FQNEAQ (reference sequence). CDR3 length: 15 residues. Trimming cost V 5 bases and J 0 bases, with 11 bases left between them. The CDR3 DNA follows: TGTGCCAGCAGCCCTATTACTAGCTCCTACAATGAGCAGTTCTTC. It is translated as CASSPITSSYNEQFF.

This chain connects TRBV5-8 to TRBJ2-7; possibly TRBD1 for D (6 bases). Looked up from germline, CDR1 is SGHTS and CDR2 is YDEGEE. The length of the CDR3 is 15 residues. V lost 2 bases and J lost 2, with 14 bases in between. Here the CDR3 DNA reads TGTGCCAGCAGCTTTCTTGAGCCAGGGGCCTACGAGCAGTACTTC. It translates to CASSFLEPGAYEQYF.

In nucleotides, the CDR3 is TGTGCCAGCAGTGCCCACGGGACAGTACTTTCCTATGGCTACACCTTC. Its protein product is CASSAHGTVLSYGYTF. V gene TRBV25-1 combines with J gene TRBJ1-2; 7 bases map to TRBD1. Germline trimming cut 4 bases from V and 4 bases from J; bases unmatched to any gene: 12. Per germline, CDR1 MGHDK and CDR2 SYGVNS. The CDR3 is 16 amino acids.

This chain uses TRBV12-5 with TRBJ2-2; 8 nucleotides match TRBD2. Trimming cost V 2 bases and J 6 bases; bases outside gene matches: 23. Looked up from germline, CDR1 is LGHNT and CDR2 is FRNRAP. The CDR3 is 21 amino acids. CDR3 in DNA: TGTGCTAGTGGTTTGCCCCCTTATTTGCGGGGGGCCTCCCTGGGTTCCGGGGAGCTGTTTTTT. It encodes CASGLPPYLRGASLGSGELFF.

V gene TRBV6-5 combines with J gene TRBJ1-1; possibly TRBD1 for D (5 bases). The CDR3 consists of 12 residues. Germline V gives CDR1 MNHEY, CDR2 SVGAGI. Deletions cut 5 bases from V and 4 bases from J, with 8 bases between. The CDR3 DNA reads as TGTGCCAGCAGTGCAGGGTTCACTGAAGCTTTCTTT. Translated, it gives CASSAGFTEAFF.

The chain links TRBV5-1 to TRBJ2-3; no clear D gene. Germline CDR1 SGHRS, CDR2 YFSETQ. Trimming took off 4 bases at V and 5 bases at J, with 8 bases between the two ends. The CDR3 extends over 12 amino acids. CDR3 nucleotides: TGCGCCAGCAGCCACAGAGTAGATACGCAGTATTTT. Protein product: CASSHRVDTQYF.